These 11 T cell receptor beta chains originate from one sample sequenced in a study of breast tumors, draining lymph nodes, adjacent tissues. TCRdb analysed the multiplex PCR reads with MiXCR anew, one entry per CDR3 protein. The profile shows about 180,000 distinct CDR3 sequences, roughly 30% of them singletons. Breast cancer patients provided tissue from their axillary draining lymph nodes. Sequencing input: axillary lymph node tissue. Every receptor here comes from a female donor with breast cancer. Some clones in this sample may be carry-over from other donors' samples.

This clonotype was recorded many times. The V and J genes are TRBV6-5 and TRBJ2-3; 8 bases map to TRBD2. Germline lookup yields CDR1 MNHEY and CDR2 SVGAGI. Unmatched junction bases numbered 5, after V lost 8 bases and J lost 1 base. The CDR3 covers 14 residues. In DNA, the CDR3 is TGTGCCAGCGGCTGGCGGGGGGGCACAGATACGCAGTATTTT. Translation: CASGWRGGTDTQYF.

There are many counts of this clonotype. The DNA of the CDR3 is TGCAGTGCTAGAGTGCCGGATTACAATGAGCAGTTCTTC. This sequence encodes CSARVPDYNEQFF. The V gene is TRBV20-1, the J gene TRBJ2-1; no definite D call. Germline CDR1 and CDR2: DFQATT and SNEGSKA (reference sequence). The CDR3 loop spans 13 amino acids. V gave up 1 base and J gave up 4 bases, with 8 bases separating them.

Remarks on this clonotype: Lacking the conserved final phenylalanine or tryptophan, this CDR3 likely reflects a read error. The rearrangement uses TRBV10-3 and TRBJ2-3; 14 bases line up with TRBD2. Germline loops: CDR1 ENHRY, CDR2 SYGVKD. V shed 6 bases and J 7 bases; nucleotides not matched to a gene: 6. This CDR3 region has 15 residues. CDR3 region: CAISLTSGGAYTQYS. CDR3 nucleotides: TGTGCCATCAGCCTGACTAGCGGGGGGGCCTATACGCAGTATTCT.

This clonotype was detected ten times or more. The chain is built from TRBV12-3 or TRBV12-4 and TRBJ2-5; perhaps TRBD2 as D (6 bases). V was trimmed by 7 bases and J by 5 bases, leaving 14 bases between them. This CDR3 spans 13 amino acids. CDR3 sequence: CASMWQAGETQYF. The CDR3 nucleotides are TGTGCCAGCATGTGGCAGGCGGGGGAGACCCAGTACTTC.

This clonotype was picked up many times. The V gene is TRBV6-1, the J gene TRBJ2-7; 7 nucleotides align to TRBD1. Germline values: CDR1 MNHNS, CDR2 SASEGT. Losses at the gene ends were 7 bases for V and 2 bases for J; bases not matched to a gene: 2. The CDR3 totals 12 residues. The CDR3 loop is CASTGTAYEQYF. The CDR3 DNA follows: TGTGCCAGCACCGGGACAGCCTACGAGCAGTACTTC.

V usage is TRBV15 and J usage is TRBJ1-2, with TRBD1 matching over 7 bases. V gave up 3 bases and J gave up 2 bases; unmatched junction bases: 6. CDR1 is LNHNV and CDR2 is YYDKDF in the germline V gene (reference sequence). This CDR3 spans 15 amino acids. The CDR3 here is CATSSSTGKNYGYTF. Here the CDR3 DNA reads TGTGCCACCAGCAGCTCGACAGGGAAGAACTATGGCTACACCTTC.

The chain combines TRBV19 with TRBJ2-5; 10 bases align to TRBD2. Germline V lookup: CDR1 LNHDA, CDR2 SQIVND (reference sequence). V dropped 5 bases and J dropped 1; count of bases not matched to a gene: 7. The CDR3 contains 16 residues. Written as DNA, the CDR3 is TGTGCCAGTAGTGTGCTAGCGGGGGCGACCCAAGAGACCCAGTACTTC. Encoded protein: CASSVLAGATQETQYF.

Notes on this clonotype: At one end, the junction sequence differs from germline, possibly due to a read error. The V gene is TRBV3-1, the J gene TRBJ1-5; possible D gene TRBD1, 5 bases. The CDR3 runs 12 residues. Germline V gives CDR1 LGHDT, CDR2 YNNKEL (reference sequence). CDR3 residues: CASSQGTAYEHF. The CDR3 nucleotides are TGCGCCAGCAGCCAAGGGACGGCCTACGAGCATTTT.

This clonotype was found many times. The chain combines TRBV5-1 with TRBJ1-2; D is unresolved. The CDR3 contains 13 residues. The V gene's germline CDR1 is SGHRS and CDR2 YFSETQ. The V and J ends lost 4 bases and 2 bases respectively, with 9 bases between them. The CDR3 spells CASSADGNYGYTF. CDR3 sequence (DNA): TGCGCCAGCAGCGCGGACGGGAACTATGGCTACACCTTC.

This clonotype was counted only a few times. This may be a read error: a much more frequent sequence differs by one nucleotide. The V and J genes are TRBV20-1 and TRBJ2-2, with D maybe TRBD2 (6 bases). Germline CDR1 and CDR2: DFQATT and SNEGSKA (reference sequence). This CDR3 contains 16 residues. CDR3 loop: CSASNGSPRNTGGLFF. DNA of the CDR3: TGCAGTGCTAGTAATGGCAGCCCAAGAAACACCGGGGGGCTGTTTTTT.

V and J are TRBV29-1 and TRBJ2-6; 7 bases match TRBD2. V lost 6 bases and J lost 0; bases outside the gene matches: 26. Germline V lookup: CDR1 SQVTM, CDR2 ANQGSEA. The CDR3 has 22 amino acids. CDR3 nucleotide sequence: TGCAGCGTCCCAACTTGGAACCTAGCGGAACCACCAGGGAGCTCTGGGGCCAACGTCCTGACTTTC. Protein: CSVPTWNLAEPPGSSGANVLTF.